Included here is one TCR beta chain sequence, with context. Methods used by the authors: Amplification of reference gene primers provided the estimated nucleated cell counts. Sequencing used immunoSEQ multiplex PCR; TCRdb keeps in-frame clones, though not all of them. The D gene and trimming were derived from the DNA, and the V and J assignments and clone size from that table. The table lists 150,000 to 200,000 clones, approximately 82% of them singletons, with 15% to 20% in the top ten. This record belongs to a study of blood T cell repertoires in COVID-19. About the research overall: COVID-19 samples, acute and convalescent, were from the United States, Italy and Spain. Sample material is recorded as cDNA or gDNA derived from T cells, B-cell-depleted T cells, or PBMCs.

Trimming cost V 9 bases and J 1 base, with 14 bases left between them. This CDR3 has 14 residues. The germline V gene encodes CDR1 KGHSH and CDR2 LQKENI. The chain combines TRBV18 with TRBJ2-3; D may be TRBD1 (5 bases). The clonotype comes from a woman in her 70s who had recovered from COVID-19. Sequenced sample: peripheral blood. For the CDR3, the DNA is TGTGCCAGTGGACCCAGGGCCGGCACAGATACGCAGTATTTT. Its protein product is CASGPRAGTDTQYF. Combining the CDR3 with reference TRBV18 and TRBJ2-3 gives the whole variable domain NAGVMQNPRHLVRRRGQEARLRCSPMKGHSHVYWYRQLPEEGLKFMVYLQKENIIDESGMPKERFSAEFPKEGPSILRIQQVVRGDSAAYFCASGPRAGTDTQYFGPGTRLTVL.